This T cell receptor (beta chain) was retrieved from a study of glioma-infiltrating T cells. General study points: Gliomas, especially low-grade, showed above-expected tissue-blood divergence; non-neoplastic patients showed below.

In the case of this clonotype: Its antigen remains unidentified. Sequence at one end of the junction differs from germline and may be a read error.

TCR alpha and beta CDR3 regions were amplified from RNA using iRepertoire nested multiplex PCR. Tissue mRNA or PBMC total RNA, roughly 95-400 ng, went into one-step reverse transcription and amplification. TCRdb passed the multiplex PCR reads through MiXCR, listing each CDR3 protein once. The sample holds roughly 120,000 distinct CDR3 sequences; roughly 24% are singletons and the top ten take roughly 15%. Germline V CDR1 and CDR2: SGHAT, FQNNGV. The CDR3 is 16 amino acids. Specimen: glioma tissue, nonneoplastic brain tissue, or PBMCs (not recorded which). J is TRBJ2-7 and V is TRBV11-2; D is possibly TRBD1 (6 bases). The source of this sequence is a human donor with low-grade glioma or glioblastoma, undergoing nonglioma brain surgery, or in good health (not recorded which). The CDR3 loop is CARSFGASGVGYEQYF. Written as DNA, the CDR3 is TGTGCCAGAAGCTTCGGGGCATCAGGGGTGGGCTACGAGCAGTACTTC.